A single sample gave rise to the 26 T cell receptor beta chains below, sequenced in a study of control samples from healthy donors and cancer patients. Clones were sequenced by immunoSEQ multiplex PCR, and TCRdb holds only the in-frame ones, with some missing. The table has some 120,000 clones, more than 70% seen once. The source material was blood. These receptors were collected from a man in his sixties in good health.

The chain employs TRBV9 and TRBJ1-1; 9 bases line up with TRBD1. V was clipped by 4 bases and J by 1 base; unmatched bases: 8. The germline CDR1 and CDR2 sequences are SGDLS and YYNGEE. The CDR3 extends over 16 amino acids. The CDR3 DNA reads TGTGCCAGCAGCCCTGACACGGGACAGGGGAACACTGAAGCTTTCTTT. It specifies CASSPDTGQGNTEAFF.

This chain uses TRBV10-1 with TRBJ2-3, with 8 bases aligning to TRBD1. From germline, CDR1 is WNHNN and CDR2 SYGVQD (reference sequence). V was clipped by 7 bases and J by 4 bases; unmatched bases: 10. The CDR3 has 15 residues. The CDR3 DNA is TGCGCCAGCACCATAGGACAGGGTGGACCAGATACGCAGTATTTT. Its translation: CASTIGQGGPDTQYF.

The CDR3 loop is CASRTGNQPQHF. The CDR3 DNA follows: TGTGCCAGTCGGACAGGGAATCAGCCCCAGCATTTT. This chain uses TRBV12-3 or TRBV12-4 with TRBJ1-5, with 8 bases aligning to TRBD1. Trimming took 9 bases from V and 4 from J; bases not matched to a gene: 2. This CDR3 is 12 amino acids long.

This chain joins TRBV7-2 and TRBJ2-1; the D is unclear. Germline values: CDR1 SGHTA, CDR2 FQGNSA. This CDR3 has 13 residues. V was clipped by 1 base and J by 2 bases, with 3 bases between them. The CDR3 reads CASSLGPYNEQFF. DNA of the CDR3: TGTGCCAGCAGCTTAGGCCCCTACAATGAGCAGTTCTTC. The full variable domain, completed using reference TRBV7-2 and TRBJ2-1, is GAGVSQSPSNKVTEKGKDVELRCDPISGHTALYWYRQSLGQGLEFLIYFQGNSAPDKSGLPSDRFSAERTGGSVSTLTIQRTQQEDSAVYLCASSLGPYNEQFFGPGTRLTVL.

This clone was counted a few times. The rearrangement links TRBV2 to TRBJ1-2; unclear D gene. The length of the CDR3 is 13 residues. Germline CDR1 is SNHLY and CDR2 is FYNNEI. V was cut by 5 bases and J by 2 bases, with 9 bases left in between. CDR3 DNA: TGTGCCAGCAGTAAAACACCAAACTATGGCTACACCTTC. As protein: CASSKTPNYGYTF.

This clone was observed a handful of times. This chain connects TRBV19 to TRBJ2-1; possible D gene TRBD1, 6 bases. Germline lookup yields CDR1 LNHDA and CDR2 SQIVND (reference sequence). V dropped 5 bases and J dropped 3 bases, with 8 bases sitting between them. The CDR3 covers 13 residues. The CDR3 DNA reads as TGTGCCAGTAGTCCACAGGGCTACAATGAGCAGTTCTTC. Protein product: CASSPQGYNEQFF.

The rearrangement links TRBV15 to TRBJ2-7, with 9 nucleotides matching TRBD1. Germline V gene data show CDR1 as LNHNV and CDR2 as YYDKDF (reference sequence). J was trimmed by 3 bases and V by 1 base; bases with no gene match: 1. This CDR3 has 14 amino acids. The CDR3 bases are TGTGCCACCAGCAGAGGGGGACAGGGCTACGAGCAGTACTTC. Protein sequence: CATSRGGQGYEQYF.

This clone was detected once. The CDR3 DNA is TGCGCCAGCAGCCGCCTGGACAGTGTAGGCGAGCAGTACTTC. Translating it yields CASSRLDSVGEQYF. The rearrangement uses TRBV5-1 and TRBJ2-7, with TRBD1 as a possible D gene (6 bases). V lost 4 bases, J lost 6 bases, and 17 bases lay in between. The CDR3 is 14 amino acids. The germline V gene has CDR1 SGHRS and CDR2 YFSETQ.

This rearrangement joins TRBV3-1 (or the pseudogene TRBV3-2) to TRBJ1-1, with D hard to call. V was trimmed by 3 bases and J by 1 base, leaving 12 bases between them. The CDR3 sequence is 15 residues long. CDR1 is LGHDT and CDR2 is YNNKEL in the germline V gene (reference sequence). The CDR3 DNA sequence: TGTGCCAGCAGCCAGAGGACGGAACCGAACACTGAAGCTTTCTTT. Its translation: CASSQRTEPNTEAFF.

CDR3 coding DNA: TGTGCCAGCAGTTATCCCCCGGGACAGGGGGCGATCGGAGGAAACACCATATATTTT. Translated: CASSYPPGQGAIGGNTIYF. This chain uses TRBV28 with TRBJ1-3; 12 bases line up with TRBD1. The CDR3 is 19 residues long. The trim removed 4 bases at V and 4 bases at J, leaving 14 bases unmatched. Per the germline V gene, CDR1 is MDHEN and CDR2 is SYDVKM. Drawing the rest from reference TRBV28 and TRBJ1-3, the complete variable domain is DVKVTQSSRYLVKRTGEKVFLECVQDMDHENMFWYRQDPGLGLRLIYFSYDVKMKEKGDIPEGYSVSREKKERFSLILESASTNQTSMYLCASSYPPGQGAIGGNTIYFGEGSWLTVV.

V usage is TRBV3-1 (or the pseudogene TRBV3-2) and J usage is TRBJ2-3; no definite D call. The V end was cut by 4 bases, the J end by 6 bases, with 8 bases between. This CDR3 contains 12 residues. Germline V CDR1 and CDR2: LGHDT, YNNKEL (reference sequence). CDR3 DNA: TGTGCCAGCAGCCCCCAAGGGGATACGCAGTATTTT. Translating gives CASSPQGDTQYF.

As DNA, the CDR3 is TGTGCCAGCACGAATCCGGGGGTCGATACGCAGTATTTT. It is translated as CASTNPGVDTQYF. The chain uses TRBV12-3 or TRBV12-4 and TRBJ2-3; D may be TRBD2 (6 bases). CDR3 length: 13 residues. V lost 7 bases and J lost 6, with 14 bases in between.

The chain uses TRBV19 and TRBJ1-6; perhaps TRBD1 as D (6 bases). Per germline, CDR1 LNHDA and CDR2 SQIVND (reference sequence). V was clipped by 9 bases and J by 7 bases, with 13 bases between them. CDR3 length: 13 residues. CDR3 coding DNA: TGTGCCAGCAAACAGGGTTTCAATTCACCCCTCCACTTT. Its protein is CASKQGFNSPLHF.

The genes are TRBV28 and TRBJ1-1; maybe TRBD1 (5 bases). The germline V gene has CDR1 MDHEN and CDR2 SYDVKM. Trimming took off 3 bases at V and 0 bases at J, with 11 bases between the two ends. The CDR3 extends over 15 amino acids. Written as DNA, the CDR3 is TGTGCCAGCAGTTTGGAGACAGCCATGAACACTGAAGCTTTCTTT. Its protein is CASSLETAMNTEAFF. Full variable domain (rest looked up from reference TRBV28 and TRBJ1-1): DVKVTQSSRYLVKRTGEKVFLECVQDMDHENMFWYRQDPGLGLRLIYFSYDVKMKEKGDIPEGYSVSREKKERFSLILESASTNQTSMYLCASSLETAMNTEAFFGQGTRLTVV.

This clone appeared once. The chain combines TRBV6-6 with TRBJ1-2; possible D gene TRBD1, 6 bases. The CDR3 has 15 residues. Germline CDR1 and CDR2: MNHNY and SVGAGI (reference sequence). The V and J ends lost 0 bases and 4 bases respectively, with 12 bases between them. CDR3: CASSYSGEGVYGYTF. CDR3 bases: TGTGCCAGCAGTTACTCGGGCGAGGGGGTCTATGGCTACACCTTC.

The rearrangement joins TRBV7-9 to TRBJ1-2; D gene unclear. The CDR3 extends over 13 amino acids. The V gene's germline CDR1 is SEHNR and CDR2 FQNEAQ (reference sequence). Between the trimmed V and J ends, which lost 1 base and 2 bases, there was a span of 5 bases. CDR3 sequence reads: CASSLDKNYGYTF. CDR3 coding DNA: TGTGCCAGCAGCTTAGACAAAAACTATGGCTACACCTTC.

The rearrangement uses TRBV28 and TRBJ2-4, with D uncertain. Germline V CDR1 and CDR2: MDHEN, SYDVKM. There are 16 residues in the CDR3. Trimming took off 3 bases at V and 2 bases at J, with 14 bases between the two ends. The CDR3 sequence: CASSFFRLGSKNIQYF. DNA for the CDR3: TGTGCCAGCAGTTTCTTCAGGTTGGGGTCCAAAAACATTCAGTACTTC.

This chain links TRBV7-2 with TRBJ1-1; D uncertain. The germline V gene has CDR1 SGHTA and CDR2 FQGNSA. The ends were cut back, 1 base at V and 5 bases at J, with 14 bases in the middle. The CDR3 runs to 15 residues. The CDR3 reads CASSLVWVGNTEAFF. The CDR3 region has the DNA TGTGCCAGCAGCTTAGTATGGGTCGGTAATACTGAAGCTTTCTTT. Filled out from reference TRBV7-2 and TRBJ1-1, the complete variable domain reads GAGVSQSPSNKVTEKGKDVELRCDPISGHTALYWYRQSLGQGLEFLIYFQGNSAPDKSGLPSDRFSAERTGGSVSTLTIQRTQQEDSAVYLCASSLVWVGNTEAFFGQGTRLTVV.

V and J are TRBV7-2 and TRBJ2-7, with D perhaps being TRBD1 or TRBD2 (5 bases each). With 4 bases removed from V and 0 bases from J, the gap between germline ends came to 10 bases. The CDR3 has 14 residues. Germline assignment: CDR1 SGHTA and CDR2 FQGNSA. The CDR3 bases are TGTGCCAGCAGCTCGGGGCACTCCTCCTACGAGCAGTACTTC. Its protein is CASSSGHSSYEQYF. Complete variable domain (other parts from reference TRBV7-2 and TRBJ2-7): GAGVSQSPSNKVTEKGKDVELRCDPISGHTALYWYRQSLGQGLEFLIYFQGNSAPDKSGLPSDRFSAERTGGSVSTLTIQRTQQEDSAVYLCASSSGHSSYEQYFGPGTRLTVT.

This clone occurred once. The rearrangement uses TRBV28 and TRBJ1-4; weak D call: TRBD1 (6 bases). The CDR3 consists of 14 residues. Germline values: CDR1 MDHEN, CDR2 SYDVKM. The germline V and J ends were trimmed by 5 bases and 4 bases, with 11 bases remaining between them. DNA for the CDR3: TGTGCCAGCAGTATGGACAGTTTTAATGAAAAACTGTTTTTT. Its translation: CASSMDSFNEKLFF.

The genes are TRBV6-6 and TRBJ1-1; D is undetermined. CDR1 and CDR2 (germline): MNHNY, SVGAGI (reference sequence). V shed 1 base and J shed 11 bases, with 14 bases lying between them. The CDR3 has 13 residues. Here the CDR3 DNA reads TGTGCCAGCAGTTACTTTGTGTCAGCGAGGGCTTTCTTT. The encoded protein is CASSYFVSARAFF.

V usage is TRBV10-3 and J usage is TRBJ1-2; no clear D. V shed 0 bases and J shed 8 bases, with 13 bases lying between them. This CDR3 has 14 amino acids. The germline V gene has CDR1 ENHRY and CDR2 SYGVKD. The CDR3 DNA sequence: TGTGCCATCAGTGAGTCGTCAGACTTCTCCGGCTACACCTTC. It translates to CAISESSDFSGYTF.

The J gene is TRBJ1-2, the V gene TRBV25-1, with 8 bases that match TRBD1. Trimming at V came to 10 bases and at J to 14 bases, leaving 6 bases not matched to a gene. The CDR3 contains 9 residues. The germline V gene has CDR1 MGHDK and CDR2 SYGVNS. This CDR3 reads CATRTGYTF. CDR3 DNA sequence: TGTGCCACCCGGACAGGGTATACCTTC.

The chain joins TRBV12-3 or TRBV12-4 to TRBJ1-2, with a tentative D call TRBD1 (5 bases). Trimming took off 6 bases at V and 0 bases at J, with 8 bases between the two ends. This CDR3 is 13 amino acids long. The CDR3 coding sequence is TGTGCCAGCAGCAAACAGGCTAACTATGGCTACACCTTC. This encodes CASSKQANYGYTF.

The chain uses TRBV7-3 and TRBJ1-3, with 9 bases matching TRBD1. In germline, CDR1 is SGHTA, CDR2 FQGTGA. The CDR3 runs to 13 residues. J lost 7 bases, V lost 2 bases, and 0 bases had no gene match. In nucleotides, the CDR3 is TGTGCCAGCAGCTTAGGACAGGGGAACACCATATATTTT. Its translation is CASSLGQGNTIYF.

The count of this clone is one. The chain uses TRBV19 and TRBJ2-6, with D possibly matching TRBD2 (6 bases). The CDR3 extends over 19 amino acids. Germline V gene data show CDR1 as LNHDA and CDR2 as SQIVND (reference sequence). The V and J ends lost 0 bases and 0 bases respectively, with 15 bases between them. CDR3 sequence reads: CASSIEKGGDVSGANVLTF. Written as DNA, the CDR3 is TGTGCCAGTAGTATAGAGAAGGGCGGGGACGTCTCTGGGGCCAACGTCCTGACTTTC. The full variable domain, completed using reference TRBV19 and TRBJ2-6, is DGGITQSPKYLFRKEGQNVTLSCEQNLNHDAMYWYRQDPGQGLRLIYYSQIVNDFQKGDIAEGYSVSREKKESFPLTVTSAQKNPTAFYLCASSIEKGGDVSGANVLTFGAGSRLTVL.